Here is one TCR beta chain with its context. Its antigen is still unknown. The data were obtained in a study of cytomegalovirus exposure and HLA in healthy donors. Study-level findings and limits: Reported performance of the classifier showed diagnosis of cytomegalovirus status with high specificity and sensitivity. In a later analysis, most CMV-associated TCR beta chains appeared HLA-restricted.

PCR was performed using 60 Vbeta and 13 Jbeta primers. How the authors handled the data: Approximately 78 million unique TCR beta chains, roughly 11 million of them shared, were counted by a later analysis. TCRdb keeps only in-frame clones here, not all; method: immunoSEQ multiplex PCR. V, J and clone size reflect that table, while D and trimming were determined from the DNA. The sample table includes approximately 51,000 clones. The V segment lost 4 bases and the J segment 1 base; nucleotides outside the gene matches: 6. The CDR3 spans 18 residues. CDR1 is SNHLY, CDR2 FYNNEI, per germline. This receptor was obtained from a man aged 40-49 years in good health and CMV-seropositive. The chain combines TRBV2 with TRBJ2-6; 11 positions match TRBD2. Material: PBMCs. Written as DNA, the CDR3 is TGTGCCAGCAGTGGTGGACTAGCGGGCTCATCTGGGGCCAACGTCCTGACTTTC. It yields the protein CASSGGLAGSSGANVLTF.